The sequence of this T cell receptor (beta chain) was determined in a study of CXCR3-negative and CXCR3-positive naive CD8 T cells. Study-wide context: The libraries yielded 120 million to 150 million TRB reads, about 1.5 +/- 0.3 million each. Broader study findings: Naive CXCR3-negative cells resembled naive CXCR3-positive cells in TRBV-TRBJ usage; memory cells differed. Cryopreservation partially lowered CXCR3 expression, so most assays used fresh PBMCs.

Concerning this clonotype itself: The target antigen is unknown.

300,000 cells per CD8+ T cell subset were flow-sorted in triplicate. This CDR3 is built from 14 residues. Germline assignment: CDR1 MNHEY and CDR2 SVGEGT. UMI-labeled TRB cDNA libraries were prepared by 5' RACE. With the 5' RACE reads reprocessed, TCRdb shows one record per CDR3 protein and no DNA. Its table lists over 20,000 distinct CDR3 sequences. The sequence was collected from a human donor in good health. Some clones in this sample may be carry-over from other donors' samples. J is TRBJ2-3 and V is TRBV6-2 or TRBV6-3. Sequences were obtained from naive CXCR3- CD8+ T cells from blood. Described subset: CD45RO-CCR7+CD27+CD95- naive CD8+ T cells lacking CXCR3 (TNR3-). CDR3 sequence: CASSYGLAADTQYF.